This record looks at one T cell receptor (beta chain) sequence and its context. Its antigen is still unknown. Germline CDR1 reads MNHEY; CDR2 reads SMNVEV (reference sequence). V gave up 5 bases and J gave up 4 bases, with 11 bases separating them. This CDR3 comprises 14 residues. These data are taken from a study of cytomegalovirus exposure and HLA in healthy donors. Study findings and constraints: The study found most TCR sequences rare, yet found some public TCRs in many donors.

Healthy bone marrow donors made up the donor group. PCR involved 60 Vbeta and 13 Jbeta primers. This table comes from immunoSEQ multiplex PCR, and its TCRdb copy is limited to in-frame clones, with some not included. The table records around 150,000 clones, approximately 75% of them present only once. This sequence joins TRBV27 and TRBJ2-2; D unresolved. The material sequenced was PBMCs. The TCR comes from a woman under 30 in good health and CMV-seronegative. The CDR3 is CASSLGTGTGELFF. The CDR3 DNA is TGTGCCAGCAGTCTCGGTACCGGCACCGGGGAGCTGTTTTTT.